The T cell receptor (beta chain) described here comes from a study of monozygotic twins with inflammatory bowel disease. On this clonotype itself: Its antigen is unidentified.

The RNA usage for each TCR library was approximately 3.5 ug of total RNA. Two nested PCRs, around 16 and 10 cycles, amplified TCRalpha and TCRbeta cDNA. Following a re-call of the 5' RACE reads, TCRdb has one entry per CDR3 protein and lacks DNA. Its listing shows 200,000 to 250,000 distinct CDR3 sequences. Whole-study findings and limits: The data did not back a single strong IBD-associated clonotype or signal. The analysis did not separate different T cell subtypes.

Germline CDR1 reads SEHNR; CDR2 reads FQNEAQ (reference sequence). The CDR3 has 12 amino acids. The source material was blood. The source is a human donor with ulcerative colitis or Crohn's disease, or a healthy co-twin of an affected twin (not recorded which). The V call is TRBV7-9, the J call TRBJ2-5. The CDR3 loop reads CASSPVLETQYF.